These 31 T cell receptor beta chains came from one sample sequenced in a study of blood T cell repertoires in COVID-19 (dated by TCRdb to 2019 to 2021). Receptor libraries were prepared by the immunoSEQ multiplex PCR assay. Not all clones reach the TCRdb copy of this immuneACCESS table, which keeps in-frame sequences only. Checked studies attribute under half of the gap to unresolved V genes and leave the rest unexplained. Here the sample has some 200,000 clones; 88% occur a single time. The biggest ten clones account for more than 1.4% of the sample. The sample comprised peripheral blood. All receptors derive from a young man with active or convalescent COVID-19.

The V gene is TRBV6-2 or TRBV6-3, the J gene TRBJ2-1, with TRBD1 as a possible D gene (6 bases). The CDR3 runs to 17 residues. The germline CDR1 and CDR2 sequences are MNHEY and SVGEGT. V lost 2 bases and J 7 bases, leaving 21 bases between the germline ends. CDR3 bases: TGTGCCAGCAGTTACACCAGACAGGCCCCGCCTGGGAATGAGCAGTTCTTC. It encodes CASSYTRQAPPGNEQFF.

This chain uses TRBV27 with TRBJ2-1; 8 nucleotides line up with TRBD2. The CDR3 length is 17 residues. Germline trimming cut 6 bases from V and 0 bases from J; bases unmatched to any gene: 10. The V gene's germline CDR1 is MNHEY and CDR2 SMNVEV (reference sequence). DNA of the CDR3: TGTGCCAGCAGACCCGCTAGCGGGTTAAGCTCCTACAATGAGCAGTTCTTC. Translation gives CASRPASGLSSYNEQFF.

This rearrangement joins TRBV3-1 (or the pseudogene TRBV3-2) to TRBJ1-6; possible D gene TRBD1, 6 bases. The CDR3 extends over 14 amino acids. CDR1 and CDR2 (germline): LGHDT, YNNKEL (reference sequence). With 1 base removed from V and 12 bases from J, the gap between germline ends came to 13 bases. The CDR3 loop reads CASSQAPGEGPLHF. DNA for the CDR3: TGTGCCAGCAGCCAAGCGCCAGGGGAGGGACCCCTCCACTTT.

The chain has TRBV5-6 and TRBJ1-2; the D is unclear. V was shortened by 5 bases and J by 8 bases, with 10 bases between the two germline ends. Per the germline V gene, CDR1 is SGHDT and CDR2 is YYEEEE. The CDR3 sequence is 11 residues long. The DNA of the CDR3 is TGTGCCAGCAGTCGCGATATGGGCTACACCTTC. As protein: CASSRDMGYTF.

The chain combines TRBV13 with TRBJ2-7; 7 bases match TRBD2. The germline CDR1 and CDR2 sequences are PRHDT and FYEKMQ (reference sequence). The CDR3 sequence is 14 residues long. Trimming removed 2 bases from V and 7 bases from J; junction bases left unmatched: 8. The CDR3 DNA follows: TGTGCCAGCAGCTTAAAGCCTAGCGGTTGGGAGCAGTACTTC. Encoded protein: CASSLKPSGWEQYF.

The rearrangement joins TRBV5-1 to TRBJ1-5, with no clear D. The V end was cut by 0 bases, the J end by 0 bases, with 7 bases between. The CDR3 totals 15 residues. In germline, CDR1 is SGHRS, CDR2 YFSETQ. CDR3 amino acids: CASSLGGYSNQPQHF. The CDR3 DNA reads TGCGCCAGCAGCTTGGGAGGGTATAGCAATCAGCCCCAGCATTTT.

The J gene is TRBJ2-3, the V gene TRBV7-3, with 7 bases aligning to TRBD2. The CDR3 is 15 residues long. V was clipped by 2 bases and J by 6 bases; unmatched bases: 8. From germline, CDR1 is SGHTA and CDR2 FQGTGA. This chain's CDR3 is CASSLGGGSWDTQYF. The CDR3 nucleotides read TGTGCCAGCAGCTTAGGTGGCGGGAGCTGGGATACGCAGTATTTT.

V gene TRBV7-2 combines with J gene TRBJ1-1; D is unclear. V lost 0 bases and J lost 0, with 8 bases in between. The germline V gene has CDR1 SGHTA and CDR2 FQGNSA. This CDR3 is built from 15 residues. In nucleotides, the CDR3 is TGTGCCAGCAGCTTAGCGTCAGGAATGAACACTGAAGCTTTCTTT. Translation gives CASSLASGMNTEAFF.

The rearrangement uses TRBV7-2 and TRBJ1-1; perhaps TRBD1 as D (5 bases). The V gene's germline CDR1 is SGHTA and CDR2 FQGNSA. Trimming took off 5 bases at V and 5 bases at J, with 18 bases between the two ends. The CDR3 runs 15 residues. CDR3: CASSKPQVTRTEAFF. As DNA, the CDR3 is TGTGCCAGCAGCAAACCACAGGTGACGAGAACTGAAGCTTTCTTT.

The J gene is TRBJ1-5, the V gene TRBV28; TRBD1 matches at 9 bases. The CDR3 covers 14 residues. Germline V CDR1 and CDR2: MDHEN, SYDVKM. Trimming at V came to 8 bases and at J to 4 bases, leaving 6 bases not matched to a gene. The DNA of the CDR3 is TGTGCCAGCGAGGGACAGGGCCAGAATCAGCCCCAGCATTTT. Protein: CASEGQGQNQPQHF.

The J gene is TRBJ2-1, the V gene TRBV5-1, with 11 bases that match TRBD2. CDR1 is SGHRS, CDR2 YFSETQ, per germline. Trimming at V came to 1 base and at J to 7 bases, leaving 7 bases not matched to a gene. The CDR3 loop spans 16 amino acids. The CDR3 loop is CASSLWGTSGRNEQFF. CDR3 nucleotide sequence: TGCGCCAGCAGCTTGTGGGGGACTAGCGGTAGGAATGAGCAGTTCTTC.

The rearrangement joins TRBV6-5 to TRBJ1-2, with TRBD1 as a possible D gene (5 bases). The ends were cut back, 0 bases at V and 4 bases at J, with 15 bases in the middle. CDR1 is MNHEY, CDR2 SVGAGI, per germline. The CDR3 runs 16 residues. The CDR3 loop is CASSYSRGREAYGYTF. CDR3 DNA: TGTGCCAGCAGTTACTCGCGGGGGAGGGAGGCCTATGGCTACACCTTC.

CDR3 in DNA: TGTGCCAGTAGTATCCACCCTAAAACAGGGGGCTACGAGCAGTACTTC. Its protein product is CASSIHPKTGGYEQYF. V is TRBV19 and J is TRBJ2-7; 8 bases line up with TRBD1. This CDR3 contains 16 residues. V shed 3 bases, J shed 3 bases, and the junction held 10 bases outside the gene matches. Germline values: CDR1 LNHDA, CDR2 SQIVND (reference sequence).

The gene calls are TRBV18 and TRBJ2-1; 12 bases match TRBD2. The CDR3 spans 18 residues. Germline loops: CDR1 KGHSH, CDR2 LQKENI. After removal of 4 bases from V and 1 base from J, the junction contained 8 bases not matched to a gene. The CDR3 loop is CASSLGLAGGESYNEQFF. As DNA, the CDR3 is TGTGCCAGCTCACTTGGGCTAGCGGGGGGGGAATCCTACAATGAGCAGTTCTTC.

This chain joins TRBV15 and TRBJ1-1; 9 nucleotides match TRBD1. Trimming cost V 4 bases and J 4 bases; bases outside gene matches: 4. Germline V lookup: CDR1 LNHNV, CDR2 YYDKDF (reference sequence). There are 14 residues in the CDR3. The CDR3: CATSKTDRGTEAFF. The CDR3 bases are TGTGCCACCAGCAAGACGGACAGGGGCACTGAAGCTTTCTTT. The complete variable domain, with remaining parts taken from reference TRBV15 and TRBJ1-1, reads DAMVIQNPRYQVTQFGKPVTLSCSQTLNHNVMYWYQQKSSQAPKLLFHYYDKDFNNEADTPDNFQSRRPNTSFCFLDIRSPGLGDTAMYLCATSKTDRGTEAFFGQGTRLTVV.

J is TRBJ1-1 and V is TRBV30; 9 bases are shared with TRBD1. Germline V CDR1 and CDR2: GTSNPN, SVGIG (reference sequence). The CDR3 sequence is 15 residues long. V dropped 0 bases and J dropped 5; count of bases not matched to a gene: 7. This CDR3 reads CAWSVLTGGRTEAFF. Written as DNA, the CDR3 is TGTGCCTGGAGTGTACTAACAGGGGGCAGGACTGAAGCTTTCTTT.

The J gene is TRBJ2-7, the V gene TRBV5-1; D is unclear. The CDR3 has 13 amino acids. The V and J ends lost 2 bases and 5 bases respectively, with 11 bases between them. The germline V gene encodes CDR1 SGHRS and CDR2 YFSETQ. The CDR3 DNA is TGCGCCAGCAGCTTCCCACGGTCCAACGAGCAGTACTTC. This gives the protein CASSFPRSNEQYF.

This clone was seen a handful of times. The chain couples TRBV3-1 (or the pseudogene TRBV3-2) to TRBJ1-1; no firm D call. The CDR3 covers 12 residues. CDR1 LGHDT and CDR2 YNNKEL come from the germline V gene (reference sequence). V lost 3 bases and J 2 bases, leaving 4 bases between the germline ends. Written as DNA, the CDR3 is TGTGCCAGCAGCCAGAGTAACACTGAAGCTTTCTTT. Protein product: CASSQSNTEAFF.

The rearrangement joins TRBV5-5 to TRBJ2-6, with 9 nucleotides matching TRBD2. The CDR3 is 18 residues long. CDR1 is SGHKS, CDR2 YYEKEE, per germline (reference sequence). Losses at the gene ends were 4 bases for V and 0 bases for J; bases not matched to a gene: 8. The CDR3 loop reads CASSPRLAANSGANVLTF. As DNA, the CDR3 is TGTGCCAGCAGCCCACGACTAGCGGCAAACTCTGGGGCCAACGTCCTGACTTTC.

The chain links TRBV30 to TRBJ1-3; 8 bases are a match to TRBD1. V dropped 5 bases and J dropped 4; count of bases not matched to a gene: 10. Germline CDR1 and CDR2: GTSNPN and SVGIG (reference sequence). The CDR3 consists of 15 residues. The CDR3 spells CAWAVGGTGGNTIYF. The CDR3 nucleotides read TGTGCCTGGGCGGTCGGCGGGACAGGAGGAAACACCATATATTTT.

Regarding this clone: One end of the junction does not line up with germline, which may come from a read error. CDR3 in amino acids: CASSTVDFRGLAENIQYF. The CDR3 coding sequence is TGTGCCAGTAGTACAGTCGATTTCAGGGGACTAGCCGAAAACATTCAGTACTTC. This sequence joins TRBV19 and TRBJ2-4; 9 bases are shared with TRBD2. CDR3 length equals 18 residues. In germline, CDR1 is LNHDA, CDR2 SQIVND (reference sequence). The full variable domain, its missing parts supplied by reference TRBV19 and TRBJ2-4, is DGGITQSPKYLFRKEGQNVTLSCEQNLNHDAMYWYRQDPGQGLRLIYYSQIVNDFQKGDIAEGYSVSREKKESFPLTVTSAQKNPTAFYLCASSTVDFRGLAENIQYFGAGTRLSVL.

V usage is TRBV5-3 and J usage is TRBJ1-2, with 10 bases identical to TRBD1. TRBV5-3 carries the ORF label, with uncertain function. The junction had 7 bases not matched to a gene; V was cut back by 5 bases and J by 6 bases. The CDR3 totals 14 residues. CDR3 residues: CARSQTGGRHGYTF. Written as DNA, the CDR3 is TGTGCCAGAAGTCAGACAGGGGGCAGACATGGCTACACCTTC.

The V call is TRBV28, the J call TRBJ1-1; 8 nucleotides align to TRBD1. The CDR3 has 14 residues. Germline trimming cut 3 bases from V and 3 bases from J; bases unmatched to any gene: 3. CDR1 MDHEN and CDR2 SYDVKM come from the germline V gene. CDR3 sequence: CASSLNRGYTEAFF. CDR3 nucleotide sequence: TGTGCCAGCAGTTTGAACAGGGGGTACACTGAAGCTTTCTTT.

V gene TRBV27 combines with J gene TRBJ1-5; 9 nucleotides match TRBD1. Germline CDR1 and CDR2: MNHEY and SMNVEV (reference sequence). The CDR3 runs 14 residues. The junction had 2 bases not matched to a gene; V was cut back by 3 bases and J by 5 bases. In DNA form, the CDR3 reads TGTGCCAGCAGTTTTACAGGGGGCGATCAGCCCCAGCATTTT. Encoded protein: CASSFTGGDQPQHF.

The chain is built from TRBV7-2 and TRBJ1-1; D remains ambiguous. Deletions cut 1 base from V and 0 bases from J, with 6 bases between. In germline, CDR1 is SGHTA, CDR2 FQGNSA. The CDR3 spans 14 residues. The CDR3: CASSLVQMNTEAFF. CDR3 coding DNA: TGTGCCAGCAGCTTAGTTCAGATGAACACTGAAGCTTTCTTT.

The chain combines TRBV15 with TRBJ1-6, with 9 bases lining up with TRBD1. V shed 5 bases, J shed 14 bases, and the junction held 7 bases outside the gene matches. Germline lookup yields CDR1 LNHNV and CDR2 YYDKDF (reference sequence). This CDR3 has 13 residues. In DNA, the CDR3 is TGTGCCACCAGCCCGGGACAGGGTTTTTCCCTCCACTTT. Its translation is CATSPGQGFSLHF.

The chain carries TRBV19 and TRBJ2-7, with D possibly TRBD2 on 6 matching bases. The germline V gene encodes CDR1 LNHDA and CDR2 SQIVND (reference sequence). Trimming removed 0 bases from V and 3 bases from J, with 18 bases in between. The CDR3 runs to 17 residues. This CDR3 is CASSIDHYGTRGYEQYF. CDR3 nucleotides: TGTGCCAGTAGTATAGATCATTACGGGACTCGGGGCTACGAGCAGTACTTC.

The rearrangement uses TRBV7-9 and TRBJ2-7, with TRBD1 matching 10 bases. Germline assignment: CDR1 SEHNR and CDR2 FQNEAQ (reference sequence). V gave up 5 bases and J gave up 3 bases; unmatched junction bases: 4. The CDR3 extends over 14 amino acids. Written as DNA, the CDR3 is TGTGCCAGCAGCCTAAGGACAGGGGGCTACGAGCAGTACTTC. Residues: CASSLRTGGYEQYF.

The chain is built from TRBV27 and TRBJ1-6, with D perhaps matching TRBD1 (5 bases). The CDR3 contains 14 residues. V was trimmed by 5 bases and J by 6 bases, leaving 11 bases between them. Germline loops: CDR1 MNHEY, CDR2 SMNVEV (reference sequence). CDR3 nucleotides: TGTGCCAGCAGTAGGGCAGGGCCTAATTCACCCCTCCACTTT. Its protein product is CASSRAGPNSPLHF.

The chain combines TRBV5-6 with TRBJ1-3, with D tentatively TRBD1 (5 bases). Germline loops: CDR1 SGHDT, CDR2 YYEEEE. This CDR3 is 15 amino acids long. Between the trimmed V and J ends, which lost 4 bases and 4 bases, there was a span of 15 bases. Here the CDR3 DNA reads TGTGCCAGCAGCCTTCCCCAGGGTCCCGGAAACACCATATATTTT. Translating gives CASSLPQGPGNTIYF. The full variable domain, completed using reference TRBV5-6 and TRBJ1-3, is DAGVTQSPTHLIKTRGQQVTLRCSPKSGHDTVSWYQQALGQGPQFIFQYYEEEERQRGNFPDRFSGHQFPNYSSELNVNALLLGDSALYLCASSLPQGPGNTIYFGEGSWLTVV.

This chain joins TRBV13 and TRBJ1-1; TRBD1 is a possible D gene (6 bases). The CDR3 length is 14 residues. Trimming left V 7 bases short and J 0 bases short, with 12 bases between. Germline CDR1 PRHDT, CDR2 FYEKMQ (reference sequence). The CDR3 sequence: CASTPGTMNTEAFF. For the CDR3, the DNA is TGTGCCAGCACCCCAGGGACAATGAACACTGAAGCTTTCTTT.